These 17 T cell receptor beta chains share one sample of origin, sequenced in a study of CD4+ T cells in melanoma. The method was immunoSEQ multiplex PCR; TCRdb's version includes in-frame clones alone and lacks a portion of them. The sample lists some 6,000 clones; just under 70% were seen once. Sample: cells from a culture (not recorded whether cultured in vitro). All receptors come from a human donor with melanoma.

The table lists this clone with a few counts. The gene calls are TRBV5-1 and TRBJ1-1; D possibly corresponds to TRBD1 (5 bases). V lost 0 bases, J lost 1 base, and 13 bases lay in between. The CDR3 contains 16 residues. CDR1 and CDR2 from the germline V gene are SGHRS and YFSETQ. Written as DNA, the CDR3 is TGCGCCAGCAGCTTGGCCCCTCCAGGGCGGAACACTGAAGCTTTCTTT. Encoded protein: CASSLAPPGRNTEAFF.

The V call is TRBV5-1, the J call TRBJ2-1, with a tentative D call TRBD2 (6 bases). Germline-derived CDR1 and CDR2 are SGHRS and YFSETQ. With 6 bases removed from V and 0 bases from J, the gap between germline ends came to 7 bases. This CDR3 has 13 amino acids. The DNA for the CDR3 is TGCGCCAGCAACGGGGGCTCCTACAATGAGCAGTTCTTC. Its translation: CASNGGSYNEQFF. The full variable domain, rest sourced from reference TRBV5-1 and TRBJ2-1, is KAGVTQTPRYLIKTRGQQVTLSCSPISGHRSVSWYQQTPGQGLQFLFEYFSETQRNKGNFPGRFSGRQFSNSRSEMNVSTLELGDSALYLCASNGGSYNEQFFGPGTRLTVL.

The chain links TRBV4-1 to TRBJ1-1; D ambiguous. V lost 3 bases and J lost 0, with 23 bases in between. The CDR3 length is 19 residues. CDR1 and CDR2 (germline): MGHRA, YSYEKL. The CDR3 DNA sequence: TGCGCCAGCAGCCAGTCAACAGTCCGAATGTGGGAGGTGAACACTGAAGCTTTCTTT. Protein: CASSQSTVRMWEVNTEAFF.

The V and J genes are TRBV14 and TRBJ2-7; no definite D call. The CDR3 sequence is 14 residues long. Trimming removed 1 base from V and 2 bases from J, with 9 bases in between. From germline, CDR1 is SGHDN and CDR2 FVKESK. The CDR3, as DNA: TGTGCCAGCAGCCAAGCTCGAGCTACCTACGAGCAGTACTTC. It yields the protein CASSQARATYEQYF.

The CDR3 sequence: CASSLAKLAGENTDTQYF. The CDR3 DNA reads as TGCGCCAGCAGCTTGGCCAAACTAGCGGGGGAGAACACAGATACGCAGTATTTT. The gene calls are TRBV5-1 and TRBJ2-3; TRBD2 aligns across 11 bases. The CDR3 contains 18 residues. Trimming took 0 bases from V and 2 from J; bases not matched to a gene: 8. Per the germline V gene, CDR1 is SGHRS and CDR2 is YFSETQ. The complete variable domain, with remaining parts taken from reference TRBV5-1 and TRBJ2-3, reads KAGVTQTPRYLIKTRGQQVTLSCSPISGHRSVSWYQQTPGQGLQFLFEYFSETQRNKGNFPGRFSGRQFSNSRSEMNVSTLELGDSALYLCASSLAKLAGENTDTQYFGPGTRLTVL.

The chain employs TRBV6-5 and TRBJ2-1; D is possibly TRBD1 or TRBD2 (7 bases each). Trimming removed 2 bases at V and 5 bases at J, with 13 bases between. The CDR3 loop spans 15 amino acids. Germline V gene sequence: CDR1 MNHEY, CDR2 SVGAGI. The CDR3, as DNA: TGTGCCAGCAGTTACCCAGGGGGGGAACACAATGAGCAGTTCTTC. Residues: CASSYPGGEHNEQFF.

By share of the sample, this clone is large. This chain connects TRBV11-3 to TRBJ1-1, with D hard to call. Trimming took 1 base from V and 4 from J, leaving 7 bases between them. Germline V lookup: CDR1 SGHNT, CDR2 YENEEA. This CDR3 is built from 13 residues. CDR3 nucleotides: TGTGCCAGCAGCTTAGCGGTGGCCACTGAAGCTTTCTTT. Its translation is CASSLAVATEAFF.

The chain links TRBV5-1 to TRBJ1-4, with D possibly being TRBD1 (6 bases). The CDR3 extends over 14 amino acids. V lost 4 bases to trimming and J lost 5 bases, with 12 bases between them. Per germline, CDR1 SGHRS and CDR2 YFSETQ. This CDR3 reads CASSRQEPNEKLFF. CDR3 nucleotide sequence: TGCGCCAGCAGCCGACAGGAACCCAATGAAAAACTGTTTTTT.

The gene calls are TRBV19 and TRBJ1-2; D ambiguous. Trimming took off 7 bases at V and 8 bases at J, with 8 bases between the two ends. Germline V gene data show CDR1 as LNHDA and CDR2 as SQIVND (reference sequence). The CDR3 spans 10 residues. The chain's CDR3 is CASKGEGYTF. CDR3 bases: TGTGCCAGTAAAGGAGAAGGCTACACCTTC.

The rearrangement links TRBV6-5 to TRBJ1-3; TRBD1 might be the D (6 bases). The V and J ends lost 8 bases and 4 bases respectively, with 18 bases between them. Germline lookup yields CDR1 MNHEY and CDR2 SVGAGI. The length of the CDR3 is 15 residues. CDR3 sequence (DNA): TGTGCCAGCTCCCCCGGGGGGGCGGGGGGAAACACCATATATTTT. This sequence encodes CASSPGGAGGNTIYF.

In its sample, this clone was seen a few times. The CDR3 loop reads CASSEDPRGGQVRVDEQFF. The CDR3 nucleotides read TGTGCCAGCAGTGAAGACCCGCGAGGCGGACAGGTACGGGTCGATGAGCAGTTCTTC. The gene calls are TRBV6-1 and TRBJ2-1; 7 bases are shared with TRBD1. Germline V gene sequence: CDR1 MNHNS, CDR2 SASEGT. The V segment lost 1 base and the J segment 8 bases; nucleotides outside the gene matches: 20. This CDR3 is built from 19 residues.

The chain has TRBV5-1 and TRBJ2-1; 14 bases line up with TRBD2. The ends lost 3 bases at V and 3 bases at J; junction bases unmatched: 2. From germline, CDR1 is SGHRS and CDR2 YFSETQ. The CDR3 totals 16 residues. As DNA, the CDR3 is TGCGCCAGCAGCTCGGGGACTAGCGGGGGCTACAATGAGCAGTTCTTC. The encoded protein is CASSSGTSGGYNEQFF.

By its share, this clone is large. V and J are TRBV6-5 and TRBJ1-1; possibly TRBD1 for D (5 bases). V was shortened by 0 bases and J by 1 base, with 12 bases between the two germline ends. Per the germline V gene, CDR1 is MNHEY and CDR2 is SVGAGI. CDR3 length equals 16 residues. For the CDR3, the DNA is TGTGCCAGCAGTTACTCGAAGGGGCAGGGGAACACTGAAGCTTTCTTT. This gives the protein CASSYSKGQGNTEAFF.

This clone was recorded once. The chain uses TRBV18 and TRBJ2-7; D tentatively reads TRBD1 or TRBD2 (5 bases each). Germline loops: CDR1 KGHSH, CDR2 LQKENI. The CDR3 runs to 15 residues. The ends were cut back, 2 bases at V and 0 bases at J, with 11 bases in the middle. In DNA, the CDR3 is TGTGCCAGCTCACCAGAGGGGATAAGCTCCTACGAGCAGTACTTC. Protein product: CASSPEGISSYEQYF.

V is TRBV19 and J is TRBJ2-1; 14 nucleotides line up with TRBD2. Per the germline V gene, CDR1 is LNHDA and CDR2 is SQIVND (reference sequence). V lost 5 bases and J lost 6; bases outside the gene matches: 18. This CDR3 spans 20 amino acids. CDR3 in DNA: TGTGCCAGTAGTTGGGCCTCGACAGGGACTAGCGGGGGCCGGGGCAATGAGCAGTTCTTC. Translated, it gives CASSWASTGTSGGRGNEQFF.

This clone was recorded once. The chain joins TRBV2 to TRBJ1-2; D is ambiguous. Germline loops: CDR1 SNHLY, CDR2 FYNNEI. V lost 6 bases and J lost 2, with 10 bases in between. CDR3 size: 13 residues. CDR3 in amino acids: CASSPDGNYGYTF. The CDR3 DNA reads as TGTGCCAGCAGCCCGGACGGGAACTATGGCTACACCTTC.

The CDR3 here is CASSPAPAGPEDEQYF. CDR3 bases: TGTGCCAGCAGCCCAGCCCCAGCGGGGCCCGAAGACGAGCAGTACTTC. V and J are TRBV7-9 and TRBJ2-7; 7 bases are shared with TRBD2. V lost 5 bases, J lost 5 bases, and 15 bases stayed unmatched. CDR3 size: 16 residues. Germline assignment: CDR1 SEHNR and CDR2 FQNEAQ (reference sequence).